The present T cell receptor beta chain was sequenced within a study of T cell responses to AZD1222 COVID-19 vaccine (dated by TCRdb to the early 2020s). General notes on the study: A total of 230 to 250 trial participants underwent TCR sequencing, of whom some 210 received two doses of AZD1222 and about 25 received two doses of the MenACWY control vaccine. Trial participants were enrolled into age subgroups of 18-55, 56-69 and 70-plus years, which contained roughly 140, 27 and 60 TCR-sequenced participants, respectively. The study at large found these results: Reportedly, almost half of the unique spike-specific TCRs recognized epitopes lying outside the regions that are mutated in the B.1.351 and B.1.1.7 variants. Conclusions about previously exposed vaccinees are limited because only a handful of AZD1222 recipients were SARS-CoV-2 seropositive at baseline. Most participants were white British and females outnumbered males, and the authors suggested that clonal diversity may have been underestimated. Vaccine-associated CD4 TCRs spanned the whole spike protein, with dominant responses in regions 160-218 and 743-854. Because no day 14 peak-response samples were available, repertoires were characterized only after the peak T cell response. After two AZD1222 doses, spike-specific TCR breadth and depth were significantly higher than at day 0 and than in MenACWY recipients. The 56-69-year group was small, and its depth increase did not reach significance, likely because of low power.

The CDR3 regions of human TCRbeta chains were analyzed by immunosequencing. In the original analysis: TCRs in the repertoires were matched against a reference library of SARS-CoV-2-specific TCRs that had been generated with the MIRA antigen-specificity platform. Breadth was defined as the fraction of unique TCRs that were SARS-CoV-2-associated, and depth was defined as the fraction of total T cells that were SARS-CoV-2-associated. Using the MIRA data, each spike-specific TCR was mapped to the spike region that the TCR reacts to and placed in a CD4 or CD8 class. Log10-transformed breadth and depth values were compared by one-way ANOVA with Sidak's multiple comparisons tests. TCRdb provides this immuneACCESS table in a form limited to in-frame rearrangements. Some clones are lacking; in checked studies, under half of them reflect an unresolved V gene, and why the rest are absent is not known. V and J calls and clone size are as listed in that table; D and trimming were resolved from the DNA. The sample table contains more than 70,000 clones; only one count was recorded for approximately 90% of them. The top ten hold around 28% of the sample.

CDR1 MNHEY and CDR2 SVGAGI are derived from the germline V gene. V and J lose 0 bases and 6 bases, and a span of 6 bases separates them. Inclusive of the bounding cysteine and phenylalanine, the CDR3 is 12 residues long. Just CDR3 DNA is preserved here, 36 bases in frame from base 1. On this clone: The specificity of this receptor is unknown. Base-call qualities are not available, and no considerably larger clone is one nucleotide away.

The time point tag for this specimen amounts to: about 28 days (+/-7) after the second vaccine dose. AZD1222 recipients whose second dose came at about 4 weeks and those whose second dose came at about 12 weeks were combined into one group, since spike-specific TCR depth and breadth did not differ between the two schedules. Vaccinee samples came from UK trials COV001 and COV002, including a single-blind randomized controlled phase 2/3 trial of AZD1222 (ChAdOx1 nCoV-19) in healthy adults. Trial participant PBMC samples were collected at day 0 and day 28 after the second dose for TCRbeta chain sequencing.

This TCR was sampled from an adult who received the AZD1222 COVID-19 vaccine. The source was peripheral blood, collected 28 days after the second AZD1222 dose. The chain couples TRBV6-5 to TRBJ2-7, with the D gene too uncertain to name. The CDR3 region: CASSYSGREQYF. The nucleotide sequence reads TGTGCCAGCAGTTACTCAGGGCGCGAGCAGTACTTC.